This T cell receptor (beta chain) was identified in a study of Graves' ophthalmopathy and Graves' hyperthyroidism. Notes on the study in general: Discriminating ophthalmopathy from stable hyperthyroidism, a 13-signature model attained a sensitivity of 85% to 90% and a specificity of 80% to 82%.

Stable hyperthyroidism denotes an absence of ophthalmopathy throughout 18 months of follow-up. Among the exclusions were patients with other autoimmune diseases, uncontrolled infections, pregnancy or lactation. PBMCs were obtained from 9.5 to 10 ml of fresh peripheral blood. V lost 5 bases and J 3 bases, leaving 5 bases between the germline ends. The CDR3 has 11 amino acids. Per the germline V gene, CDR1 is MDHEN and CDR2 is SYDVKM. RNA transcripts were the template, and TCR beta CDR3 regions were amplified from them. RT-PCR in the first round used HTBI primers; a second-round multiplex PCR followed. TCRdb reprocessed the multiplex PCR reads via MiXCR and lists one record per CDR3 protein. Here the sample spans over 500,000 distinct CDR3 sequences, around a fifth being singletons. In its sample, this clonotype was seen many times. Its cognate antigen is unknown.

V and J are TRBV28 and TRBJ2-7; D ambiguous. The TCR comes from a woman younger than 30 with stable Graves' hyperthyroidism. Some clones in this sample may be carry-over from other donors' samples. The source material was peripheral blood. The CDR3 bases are TGTGCCAGCAGTGCCAACTACGAGCAGTACTTC. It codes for CASSANYEQYF.